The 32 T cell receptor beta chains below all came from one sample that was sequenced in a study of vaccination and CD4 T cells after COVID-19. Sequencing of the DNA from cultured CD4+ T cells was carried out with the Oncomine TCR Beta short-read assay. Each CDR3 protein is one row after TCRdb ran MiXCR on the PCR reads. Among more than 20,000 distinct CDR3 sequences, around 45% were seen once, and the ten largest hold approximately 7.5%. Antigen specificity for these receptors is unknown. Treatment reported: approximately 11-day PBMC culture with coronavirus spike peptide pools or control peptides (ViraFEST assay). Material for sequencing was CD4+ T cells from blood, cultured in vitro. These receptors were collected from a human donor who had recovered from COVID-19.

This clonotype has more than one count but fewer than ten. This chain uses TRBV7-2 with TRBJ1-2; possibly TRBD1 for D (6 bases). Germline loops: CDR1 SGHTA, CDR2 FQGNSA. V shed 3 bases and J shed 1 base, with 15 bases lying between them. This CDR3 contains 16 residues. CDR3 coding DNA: TGTGCCAGCAGCTTTAGACGGGACACGGTTAACTATGGCTACACCTTC. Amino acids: CASSFRRDTVNYGYTF.

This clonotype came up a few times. The CDR3 DNA reads TGCAGTGCTCCCGGGACGTTCTCCTACGAGCAGTACTTC. The encoded protein is CSAPGTFSYEQYF. The V call is TRBV20-1, the J call TRBJ2-7; D is possibly TRBD1 or TRBD2 (5 bases each). V lost 5 bases and J lost 0, with 11 bases in between. This CDR3 region has 13 residues. The germline gives CDR1 DFQATT, CDR2 SNEGSKA (reference sequence).

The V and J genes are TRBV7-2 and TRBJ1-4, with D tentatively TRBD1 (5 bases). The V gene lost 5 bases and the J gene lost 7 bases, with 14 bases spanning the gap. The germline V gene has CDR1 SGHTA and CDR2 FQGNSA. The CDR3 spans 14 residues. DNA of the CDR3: TGTGCCAGCAGCCCCGCCGGGGCGGGTGAAAAACTGTTTTTT. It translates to CASSPAGAGEKLFF.

The CDR3 DNA reads TGTGCCAGCAGTCCTGACTTACTGTATGGCTACACCTTC. Protein product: CASSPDLLYGYTF. V usage is TRBV6-1 and J usage is TRBJ1-2; no definite D call. The CDR3 extends over 13 amino acids. V was cut by 5 bases and J by 5 bases, with 12 bases left in between. In germline, CDR1 is MNHNS, CDR2 SASEGT.

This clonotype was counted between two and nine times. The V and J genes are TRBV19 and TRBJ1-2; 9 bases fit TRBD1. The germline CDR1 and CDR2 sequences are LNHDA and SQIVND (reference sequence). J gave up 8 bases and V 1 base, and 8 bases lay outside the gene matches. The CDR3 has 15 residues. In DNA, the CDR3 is TGTGCCAGTAGTATAGGGTCGGGGACAGGGAGCGGCTACACCTTC. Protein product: CASSIGSGTGSGYTF.

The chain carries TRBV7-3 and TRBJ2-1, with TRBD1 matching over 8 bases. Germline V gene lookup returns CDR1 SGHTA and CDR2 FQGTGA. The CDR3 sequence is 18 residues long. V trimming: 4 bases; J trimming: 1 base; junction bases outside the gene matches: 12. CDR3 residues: CASSYRTGHLSSYNEQFF. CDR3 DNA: TGTGCCAGCAGCTACAGGACAGGGCACCTGTCTTCCTACAATGAGCAGTTCTTC. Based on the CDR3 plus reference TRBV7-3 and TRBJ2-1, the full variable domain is GAGVSQTPSNKVTEKGKYVELRCDPISGHTALYWYRQSLGQGPEFLIYFQGTGAADDSGLPNDRFFAVRPEGSVSTLKIQRTERGDSAVYLCASSYRTGHLSSYNEQFFGPGTRLTVL.

The CDR3 DNA reads as TGTGCCAGCAGCCGTTCAGGGGGTCGTGGGATTGAGCAGTACTTC. The encoded protein is CASSRSGGRGIEQYF. The genes are TRBV27 and TRBJ2-7; 7 positions agree with TRBD1. Germline V lookup: CDR1 MNHEY, CDR2 SMNVEV (reference sequence). V dropped 6 bases and J dropped 7; count of bases not matched to a gene: 15. This CDR3 has 15 residues.

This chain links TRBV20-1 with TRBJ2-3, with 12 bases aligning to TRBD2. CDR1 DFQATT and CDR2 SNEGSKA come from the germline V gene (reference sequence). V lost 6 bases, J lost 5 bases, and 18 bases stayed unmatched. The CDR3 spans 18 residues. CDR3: CSASASGRAAALRDTQYF. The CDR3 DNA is TGCAGTGCCTCAGCTAGCGGGAGGGCCGCGGCACTGAGAGATACGCAGTATTTT.

The CDR3: CASSPAGQGDGYTF. The CDR3 DNA is TGTGCCAGCAGCCCTGCTGGACAGGGGGATGGCTACACCTTC. V usage is TRBV28 and J usage is TRBJ1-2; 10 bases agree with TRBD1. Germline CDR1 MDHEN, CDR2 SYDVKM. The trim removed 6 bases at V and 6 bases at J, leaving 7 bases unmatched. There are 14 residues in the CDR3.

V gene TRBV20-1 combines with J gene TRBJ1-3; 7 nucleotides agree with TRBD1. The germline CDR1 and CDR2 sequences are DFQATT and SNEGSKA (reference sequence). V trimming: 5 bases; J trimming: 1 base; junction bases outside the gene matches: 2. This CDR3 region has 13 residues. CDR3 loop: CSAGTASGNTIYF. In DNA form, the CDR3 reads TGCAGTGCTGGGACAGCGTCTGGAAACACCATATATTTT.

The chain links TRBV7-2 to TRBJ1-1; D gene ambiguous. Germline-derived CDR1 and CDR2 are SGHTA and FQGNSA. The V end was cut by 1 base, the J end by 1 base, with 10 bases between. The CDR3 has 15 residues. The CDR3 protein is CASSLVYWGNTEAFF. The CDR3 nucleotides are TGTGCCAGCAGCTTAGTGTATTGGGGGAACACTGAAGCTTTCTTT.

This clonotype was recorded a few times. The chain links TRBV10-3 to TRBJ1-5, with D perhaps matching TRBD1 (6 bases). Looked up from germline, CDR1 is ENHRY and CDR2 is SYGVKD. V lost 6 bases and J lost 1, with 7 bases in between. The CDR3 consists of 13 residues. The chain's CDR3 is CAIRGGSNQPQHF. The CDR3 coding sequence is TGTGCCATCAGAGGGGGGAGCAATCAGCCCCAGCATTTT.

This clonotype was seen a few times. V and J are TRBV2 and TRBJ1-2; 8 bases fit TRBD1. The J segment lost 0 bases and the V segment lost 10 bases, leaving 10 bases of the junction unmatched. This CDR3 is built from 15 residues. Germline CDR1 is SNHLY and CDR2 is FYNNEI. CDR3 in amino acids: CANTGGRQTNYGYTF. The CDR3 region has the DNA TGTGCCAACACAGGGGGTCGGCAAACTAACTATGGCTACACCTTC.

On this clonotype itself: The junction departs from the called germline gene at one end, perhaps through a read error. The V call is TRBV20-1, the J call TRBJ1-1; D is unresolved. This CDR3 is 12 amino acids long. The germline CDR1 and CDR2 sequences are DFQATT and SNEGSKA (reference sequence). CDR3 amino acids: CSGRKMNTEAFF. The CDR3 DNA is TGCAGTGGTAGAAAAATGAACACTGAAGCTTTCTTT.

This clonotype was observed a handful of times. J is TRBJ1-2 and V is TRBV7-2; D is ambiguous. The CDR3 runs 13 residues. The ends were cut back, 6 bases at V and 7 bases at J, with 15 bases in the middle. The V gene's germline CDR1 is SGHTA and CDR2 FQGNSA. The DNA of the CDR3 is TGTGCCAGCAGTTATAGAGACAAGCTTGGCTACACCTTC. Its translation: CASSYRDKLGYTF.

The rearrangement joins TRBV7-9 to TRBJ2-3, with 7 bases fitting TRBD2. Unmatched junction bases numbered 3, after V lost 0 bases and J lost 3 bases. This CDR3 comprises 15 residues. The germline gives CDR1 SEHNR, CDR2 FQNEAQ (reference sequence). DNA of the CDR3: TGTGCCAGCAGCTTAGCCGCGGGAGTAACAGATACGCAGTATTTT. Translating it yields CASSLAAGVTDTQYF. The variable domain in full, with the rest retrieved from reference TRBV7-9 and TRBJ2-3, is DTGVSQNPRHKITKRGQNVTFRCDPISEHNRLYWYRQTLGQGPEFLTYFQNEAQLEKSRLLSDRFSAERPKGSFSTLEIQRTEQGDSAMYLCASSLAAGVTDTQYFGPGTRLTVL.

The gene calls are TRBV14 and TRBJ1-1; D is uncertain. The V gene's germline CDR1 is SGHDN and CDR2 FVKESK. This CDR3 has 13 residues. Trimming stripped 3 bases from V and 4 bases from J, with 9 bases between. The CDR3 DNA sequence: TGTGCCAGCAGCCATGCTTTCGGCACTGAAGCTTTCTTT. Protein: CASSHAFGTEAFF.

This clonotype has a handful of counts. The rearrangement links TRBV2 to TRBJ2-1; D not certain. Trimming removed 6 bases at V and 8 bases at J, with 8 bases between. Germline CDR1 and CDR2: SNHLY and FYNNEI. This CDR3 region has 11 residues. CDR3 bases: TGTGCCAGCAGCACGGGCTATGAGCAGTTCTTC. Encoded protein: CASSTGYEQFF. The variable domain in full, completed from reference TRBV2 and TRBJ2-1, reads EPEVTQTPSHQVTQMGQEVILRCVPISNHLYFYWYRQILGQKVEFLVSFYNNEISEKSEIFDDQFSVERPDGSNFTLKIRSTKLEDSAMYFCASSTGYEQFFGPGTRLTVL.

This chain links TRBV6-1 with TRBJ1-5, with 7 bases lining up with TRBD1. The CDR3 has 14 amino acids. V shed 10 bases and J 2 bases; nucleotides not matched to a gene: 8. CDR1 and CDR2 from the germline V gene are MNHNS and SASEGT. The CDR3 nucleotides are TGTGCCACCCCGCCGGGACAGTGCAATCAGCCCCAGCATTTT. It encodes CATPPGQCNQPQHF.

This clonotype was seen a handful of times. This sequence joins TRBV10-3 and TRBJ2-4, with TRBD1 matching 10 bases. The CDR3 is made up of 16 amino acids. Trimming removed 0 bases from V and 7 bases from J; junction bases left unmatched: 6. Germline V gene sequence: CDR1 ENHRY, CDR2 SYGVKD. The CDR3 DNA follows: TGTGCCATCAGTGAGTCCGGGACAGGGGCGCCTAACATTCAGTACTTC. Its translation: CAISESGTGAPNIQYF.

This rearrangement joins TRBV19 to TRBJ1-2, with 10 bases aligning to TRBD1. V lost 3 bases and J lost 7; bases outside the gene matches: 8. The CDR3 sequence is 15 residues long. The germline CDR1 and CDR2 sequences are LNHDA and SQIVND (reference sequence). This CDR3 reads CASSMWTGGFGGYTF. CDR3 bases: TGTGCCAGTAGTATGTGGACAGGGGGGTTCGGTGGCTACACCTTC.

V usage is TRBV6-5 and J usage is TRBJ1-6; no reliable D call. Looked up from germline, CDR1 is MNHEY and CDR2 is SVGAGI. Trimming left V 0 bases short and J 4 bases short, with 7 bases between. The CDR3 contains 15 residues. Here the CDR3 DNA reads TGTGCCAGCAGTTACTCGGCAGCATATAATTCACCCCTCCACTTT. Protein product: CASSYSAAYNSPLHF.

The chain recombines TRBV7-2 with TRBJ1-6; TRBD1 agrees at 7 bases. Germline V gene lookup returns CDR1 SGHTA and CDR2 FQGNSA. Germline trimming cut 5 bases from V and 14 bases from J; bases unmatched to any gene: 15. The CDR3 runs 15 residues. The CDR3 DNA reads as TGTGCCAGCAGCAGCTCCGGGACAGCCGGTGCAACCCTCCACTTT. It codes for CASSSSGTAGATLHF.

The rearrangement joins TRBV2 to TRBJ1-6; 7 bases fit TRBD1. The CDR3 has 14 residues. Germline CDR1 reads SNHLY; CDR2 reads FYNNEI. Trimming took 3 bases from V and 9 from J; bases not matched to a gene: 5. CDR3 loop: CASSEQGGLSPLHF. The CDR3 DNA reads TGTGCCAGCAGTGAGCAGGGGGGCCTTTCACCCCTCCACTTT. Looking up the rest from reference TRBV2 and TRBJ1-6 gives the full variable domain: EPEVTQTPSHQVTQMGQEVILRCVPISNHLYFYWYRQILGQKVEFLVSFYNNEISEKSEIFDDQFSVERPDGSNFTLKIRSTKLEDSAMYFCASSEQGGLSPLHFGNGTRLTVT.

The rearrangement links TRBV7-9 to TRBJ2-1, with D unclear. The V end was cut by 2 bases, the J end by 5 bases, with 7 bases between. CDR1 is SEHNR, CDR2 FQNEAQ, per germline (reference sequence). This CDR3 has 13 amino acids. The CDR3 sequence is CASSLSQDNEQFF. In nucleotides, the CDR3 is TGTGCCAGCAGCTTATCCCAGGACAATGAGCAGTTCTTC.

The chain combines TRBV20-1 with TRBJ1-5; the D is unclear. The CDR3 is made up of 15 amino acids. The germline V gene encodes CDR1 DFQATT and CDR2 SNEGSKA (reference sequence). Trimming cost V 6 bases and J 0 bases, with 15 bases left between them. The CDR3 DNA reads TGCAGTGCCTCCCCGCAAGAATATAGCAATCAGCCCCAGCATTTT. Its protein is CSASPQEYSNQPQHF.

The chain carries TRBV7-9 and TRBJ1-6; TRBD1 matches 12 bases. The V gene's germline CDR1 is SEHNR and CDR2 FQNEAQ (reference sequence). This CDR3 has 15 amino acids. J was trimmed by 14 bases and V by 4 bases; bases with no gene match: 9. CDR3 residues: CASSSAGTGGEALHF. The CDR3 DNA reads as TGTGCCAGCAGCTCCGCCGGGACAGGGGGCGAAGCCCTCCACTTT.

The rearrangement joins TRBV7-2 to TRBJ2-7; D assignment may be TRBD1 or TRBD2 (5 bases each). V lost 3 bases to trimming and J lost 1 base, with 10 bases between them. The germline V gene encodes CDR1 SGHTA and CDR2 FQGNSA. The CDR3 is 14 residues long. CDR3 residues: CASSLPEGSYEQYF. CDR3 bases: TGTGCCAGCAGCTTGCCTGAGGGGTCCTACGAGCAGTACTTC.

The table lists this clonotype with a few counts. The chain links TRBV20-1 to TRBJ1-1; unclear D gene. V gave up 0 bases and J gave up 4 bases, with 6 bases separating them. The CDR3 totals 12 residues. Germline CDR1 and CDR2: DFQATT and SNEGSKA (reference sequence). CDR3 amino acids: CSARDQGTEAFF. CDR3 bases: TGCAGTGCTAGAGATCAAGGCACTGAAGCTTTCTTT.

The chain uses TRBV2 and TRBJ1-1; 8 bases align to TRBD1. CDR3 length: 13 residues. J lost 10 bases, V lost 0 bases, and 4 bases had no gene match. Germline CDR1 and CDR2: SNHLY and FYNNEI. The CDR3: CASSEALQGAAFF. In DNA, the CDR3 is TGTGCCAGCAGTGAAGCGCTTCAGGGGGCAGCTTTCTTT.

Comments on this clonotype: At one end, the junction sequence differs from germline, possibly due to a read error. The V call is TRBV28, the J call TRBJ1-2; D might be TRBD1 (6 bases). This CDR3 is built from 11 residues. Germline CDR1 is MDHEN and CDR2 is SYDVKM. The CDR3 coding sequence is TGTGCCAGCAGTTCCATAACGGACAGTTACTTC. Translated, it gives CASSSITDSYF.

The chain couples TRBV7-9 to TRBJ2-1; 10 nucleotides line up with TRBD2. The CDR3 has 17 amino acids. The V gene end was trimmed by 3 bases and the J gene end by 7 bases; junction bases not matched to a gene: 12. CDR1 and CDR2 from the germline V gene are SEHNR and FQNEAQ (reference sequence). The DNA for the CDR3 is TGTGCCAGCAGCTTTAGGACTAGCGGCGCTGGGGGGAATGAGCAGTTCTTC. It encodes CASSFRTSGAGGNEQFF.